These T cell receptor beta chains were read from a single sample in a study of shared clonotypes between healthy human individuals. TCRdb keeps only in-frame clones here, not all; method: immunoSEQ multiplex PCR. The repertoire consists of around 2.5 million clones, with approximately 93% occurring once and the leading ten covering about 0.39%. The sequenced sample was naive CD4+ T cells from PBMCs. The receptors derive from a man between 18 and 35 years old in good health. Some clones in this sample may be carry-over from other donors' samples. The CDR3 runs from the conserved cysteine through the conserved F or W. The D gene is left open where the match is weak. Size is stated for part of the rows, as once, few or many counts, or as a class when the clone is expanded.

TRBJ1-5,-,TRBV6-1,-,CASSEASRNQPQHF,TGTGCCAGCAGTGAAGCAAGCAGAAATCAGCCCCAGCATTTT
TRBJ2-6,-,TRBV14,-,CASAGPGGANVLTF,TGTGCCAGTGCCGGGCCAGGAGGGGCCAACGTCCTGACTTTC
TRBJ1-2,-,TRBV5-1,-,CASSLNKLIGHQNYGYTF,TGCGCCAGCAGCTTGAATAAACTAATCGGACACCAGAACTATGGCTACACCTTC
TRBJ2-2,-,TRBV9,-,CASSVVRSGTLPGELFF,TGTGCCAGCAGCGTAGTGAGATCCGGGACCTTACCCGGGGAGCTGTTTTTT
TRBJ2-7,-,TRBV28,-,CASSFLGPGPQQYF,TGTGCCAGCAGTTTCCTGGGCCCCGGGCCACAGCAGTACTTC
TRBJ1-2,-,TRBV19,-,CASRPRATYGYTF,TGTGCCAGTAGGCCCCGGGCAACCTATGGCTACACCTTC
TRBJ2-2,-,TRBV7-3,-,CASSPTGGANTGELFF,TGTGCCAGCAGCCCAACAGGGGGGGCGAACACCGGGGAGCTGTTTTTT
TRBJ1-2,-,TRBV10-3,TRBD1,CAINPTKQGARKYGYTF,TGTGCCATCAACCCCACCAAACAGGGGGCGAGGAAGTATGGCTACACCTTC
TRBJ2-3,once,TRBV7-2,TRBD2,CASSLVGGRDDTQYF,TGTGCCAGCAGCTTAGTTGGCGGGAGGGACGATACGCAGTATTTT
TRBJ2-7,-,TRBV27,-,CASSLVGGSYEQYF,TGTGCCAGCAGTTTAGTGGGGGGCTCCTACGAGCAGTACTTC
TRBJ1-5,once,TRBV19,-,CASKGSNQPQHF,TGTGCCAGTAAGGGGAGCAATCAGCCCCAGCATTTT
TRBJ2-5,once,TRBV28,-,CASSSVYEQHF,TGTGCCAGCAGCAGCGTCTACGAGCAGCACTTC
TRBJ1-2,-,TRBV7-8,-,CASSPQRSGTNYGYTF,TGTGCCAGCAGCCCACAAAGATCAGGCACTAACTATGGCTACACCTTC
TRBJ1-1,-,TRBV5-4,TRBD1,CASSSPDRAYTEAFF,TGTGCCAGCAGCTCCCCCGACAGGGCTTACACTGAAGCTTTCTTT
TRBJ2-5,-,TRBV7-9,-,CASSLHRDQETQYF,TGTGCCAGCAGCTTACACAGGGACCAAGAGACCCAGTACTTC
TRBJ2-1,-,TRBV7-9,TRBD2,CASSLHIGGSSYNEQFF,TGTGCCAGCAGCCTACATATCGGGGGGAGCTCCTACAATGAGCAGTTCTTC
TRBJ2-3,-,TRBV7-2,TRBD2,CASNQAGSRADTQYF,TGTGCCAGCAACCAAGCGGGAAGTCGGGCAGATACGCAGTATTTT
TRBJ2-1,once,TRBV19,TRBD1,CASSTRDRGTYNEQFF,TGTGCCAGTAGTACCCGGGACAGGGGTACCTACAATGAGCAGTTCTTC
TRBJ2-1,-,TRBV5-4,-,CASSLQSGLGRYNEQFF,TGTGCCAGCAGCTTGCAGTCGGGACTCGGGCGCTACAATGAGCAGTTCTTC
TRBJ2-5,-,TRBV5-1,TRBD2,CASSARMTSVGTQYF,TGCGCCAGCAGCGCCCGGATGACTAGCGTCGGGACCCAGTACTTC
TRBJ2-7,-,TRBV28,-,CATGWQGSPYEQYF,TGTGCCACCGGTTGGCAGGGATCCCCCTACGAGCAGTACTTC
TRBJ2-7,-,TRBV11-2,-,CASSLRDQRGGTLLHEQYF,TGTGCCAGCAGCTTACGCGATCAGAGGGGGGGGACCCTCCTCCACGAGCAGTACTTC
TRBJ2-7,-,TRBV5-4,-,CASSSPTGDYEQYF,TGTGCCAGCAGCTCCCCGACGGGAGACTACGAGCAGTACTTC
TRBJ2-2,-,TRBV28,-,CASSGPRPANTGELFF,TGTGCCAGCAGTGGCCCCAGACCAGCGAACACCGGGGAGCTGTTTTTT
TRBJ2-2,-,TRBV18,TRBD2,CASSPSGSQTGELFF,TGTGCCAGCTCCCCGAGCGGGAGTCAAACCGGGGAGCTGTTTTTT
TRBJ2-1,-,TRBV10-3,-,CAISVGDTNEQFF,TGTGCCATCAGTGTGGGAGATACCAATGAGCAGTTCTTC
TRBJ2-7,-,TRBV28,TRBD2,CASRRLPGGGSIRGEQYF,TGTGCCAGCAGGCGGCTCCCCGGTGGCGGGAGTATTAGAGGGGAGCAGTACTTC